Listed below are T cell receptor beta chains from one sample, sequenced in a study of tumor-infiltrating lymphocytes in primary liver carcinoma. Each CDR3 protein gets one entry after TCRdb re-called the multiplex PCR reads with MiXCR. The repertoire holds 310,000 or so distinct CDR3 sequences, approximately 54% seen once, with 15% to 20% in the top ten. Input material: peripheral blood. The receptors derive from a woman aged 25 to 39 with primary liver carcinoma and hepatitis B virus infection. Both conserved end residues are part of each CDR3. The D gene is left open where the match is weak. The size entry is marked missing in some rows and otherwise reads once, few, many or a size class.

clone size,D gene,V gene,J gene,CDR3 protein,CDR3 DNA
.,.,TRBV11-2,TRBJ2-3,CASSYKDYTDTQYF,TGTGCCAGCAGCTATAAGGACTACACAGATACGCAGTATTTT
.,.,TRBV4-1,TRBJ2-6,CASSQSQSGANVLTF,TGCGCCAGCAGCCAAAGCCAATCTGGGGCCAACGTCCTGACTTTC
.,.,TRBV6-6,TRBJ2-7,CASSSHSYEHYF,TGTGCCAGCAGTTCCCACTCCTACGAGCACTACTTC
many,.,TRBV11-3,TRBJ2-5,CASSFGHSGETQYF,TGTGCCAGCAGCTTTGGGCATTCGGGGGAGACCCAGTACTTC
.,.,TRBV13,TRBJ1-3,CTSSLRGSENTIYF,TGTACCAGCAGCTTAAGGGGAAGCGAAAACACCATATATTTT
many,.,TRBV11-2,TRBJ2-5,CASSLGLQETQYF,TGTGCCAGCAGCTTAGGACTCCAAGAGACCCAGTACTTC
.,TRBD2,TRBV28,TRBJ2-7,CASSLTSGSPMGYEQYF,TGTGCCAGCAGTTTGACTAGCGGGAGTCCTATGGGGTACGAGCAGTACTTC
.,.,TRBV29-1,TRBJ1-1,CSVEDWGRTKNTEALF,TGCAGCGTTGAAGATTGGGGGCGGACCAAGAACACTGAAGCTCTCTTT
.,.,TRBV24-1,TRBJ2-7,CATSHLGYEQYF,TGTGCCACCAGTCATCTGGGCTACGAGCAGTACTTC
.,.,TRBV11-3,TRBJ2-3,CASRATGSEADTQYF,TGTGCCAGCAGAGCCACCGGATCAGAAGCAGATACGCAGTATTTT
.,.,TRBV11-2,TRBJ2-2,CASSGTSTGELFF,TGTGCCAGCAGCGGAACGAGCACTGGGGAGCTGTTTTTT
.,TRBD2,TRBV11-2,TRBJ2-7,CASSQDIAGGREQCF,TGTGCCAGCAGTCAAGACATAGCGGGAGGGCGAGAGCAGTGCTTC
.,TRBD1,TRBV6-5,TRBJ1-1,CASKGTGSWTEAFF,TGTGCCAGCAAGGGGACAGGGAGTTGGACTGAAGCTTTCTTT
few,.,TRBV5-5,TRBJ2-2,CASSLDAGHTGELFF,TGTGCCAGCAGCTTGGATGCAGGGCATACCGGGGAGCTGTTTTTT
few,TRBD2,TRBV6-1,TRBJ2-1,CASDRTSGYNEQFF,TGTGCCAGCGATAGGACTAGCGGGTACAATGAGCAGTTCTTC
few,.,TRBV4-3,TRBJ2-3,CASSQGWGGGGADTQYF,TGCGCCAGCAGCCAGGGTTGGGGCGGAGGGGGGGCAGATACGCAGTATTTT